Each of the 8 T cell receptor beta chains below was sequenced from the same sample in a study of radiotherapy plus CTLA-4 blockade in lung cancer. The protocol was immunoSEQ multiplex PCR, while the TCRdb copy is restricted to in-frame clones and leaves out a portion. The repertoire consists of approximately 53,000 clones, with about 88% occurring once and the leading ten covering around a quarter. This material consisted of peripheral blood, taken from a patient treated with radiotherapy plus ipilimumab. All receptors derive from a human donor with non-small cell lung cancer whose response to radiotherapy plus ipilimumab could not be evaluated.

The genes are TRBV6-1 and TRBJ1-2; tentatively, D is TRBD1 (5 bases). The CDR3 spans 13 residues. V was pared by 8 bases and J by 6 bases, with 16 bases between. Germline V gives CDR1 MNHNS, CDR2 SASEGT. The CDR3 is CASREGRENGYTF. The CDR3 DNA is TGTGCCAGCCGGGAGGGCAGGGAAAATGGCTACACCTTC.

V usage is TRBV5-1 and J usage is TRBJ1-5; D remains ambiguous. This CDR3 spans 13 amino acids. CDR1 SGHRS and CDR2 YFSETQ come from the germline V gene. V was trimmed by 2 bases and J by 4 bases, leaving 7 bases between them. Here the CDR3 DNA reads TGCGCCAGCAGCTTAACAGTTAATCAGCCCCAGCATTTT. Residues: CASSLTVNQPQHF. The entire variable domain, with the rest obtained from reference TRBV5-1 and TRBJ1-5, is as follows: KAGVTQTPRYLIKTRGQQVTLSCSPISGHRSVSWYQQTPGQGLQFLFEYFSETQRNKGNFPGRFSGRQFSNSRSEMNVSTLELGDSALYLCASSLTVNQPQHFGDGTRLSIL.

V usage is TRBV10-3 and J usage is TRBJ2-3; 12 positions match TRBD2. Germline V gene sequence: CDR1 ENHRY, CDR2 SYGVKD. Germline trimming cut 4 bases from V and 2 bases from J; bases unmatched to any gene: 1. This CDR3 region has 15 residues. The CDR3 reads CAISGLAGATDTQYF. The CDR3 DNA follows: TGTGCCATCAGTGGACTAGCGGGAGCCACAGATACGCAGTATTTT.

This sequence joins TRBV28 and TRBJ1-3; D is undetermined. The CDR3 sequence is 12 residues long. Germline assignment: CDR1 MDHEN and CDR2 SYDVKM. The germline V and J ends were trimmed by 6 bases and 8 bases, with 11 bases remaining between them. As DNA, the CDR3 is TGTGCCAGCAGCCACTCCAGCGACACCATATATTTT. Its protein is CASSHSSDTIYF.

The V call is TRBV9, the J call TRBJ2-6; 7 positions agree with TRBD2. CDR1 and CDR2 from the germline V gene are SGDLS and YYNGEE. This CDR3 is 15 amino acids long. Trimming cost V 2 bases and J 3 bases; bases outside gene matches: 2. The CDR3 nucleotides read TGTGCCAGCAGCGTTTGGGGGGGTGGGGCCAACGTCCTGACTTTC. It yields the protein CASSVWGGGANVLTF.

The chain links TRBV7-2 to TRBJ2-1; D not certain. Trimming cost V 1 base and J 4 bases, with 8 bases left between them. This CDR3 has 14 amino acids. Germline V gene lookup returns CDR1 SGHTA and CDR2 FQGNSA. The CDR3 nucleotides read TGTGCCAGCAGCTTAGGGGCAGCTTACAATGAGCAGTTCTTC. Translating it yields CASSLGAAYNEQFF. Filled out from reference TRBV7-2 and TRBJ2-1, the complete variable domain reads GAGVSQSPSNKVTEKGKDVELRCDPISGHTALYWYRQSLGQGLEFLIYFQGNSAPDKSGLPSDRFSAERTGGSVSTLTIQRTQQEDSAVYLCASSLGAAYNEQFFGPGTRLTVL.

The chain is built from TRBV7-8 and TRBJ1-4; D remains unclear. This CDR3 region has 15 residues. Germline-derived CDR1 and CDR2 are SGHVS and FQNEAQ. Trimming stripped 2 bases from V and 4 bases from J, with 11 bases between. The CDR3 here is CASSLRPGYNEKLFF. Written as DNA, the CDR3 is TGTGCCAGCAGCTTAAGGCCAGGTTATAATGAAAAACTGTTTTTT.

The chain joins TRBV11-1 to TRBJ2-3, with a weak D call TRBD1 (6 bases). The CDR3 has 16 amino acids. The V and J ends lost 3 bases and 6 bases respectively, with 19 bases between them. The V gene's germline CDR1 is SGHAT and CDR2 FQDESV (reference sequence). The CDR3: CASSLGVYRAGDTQYF. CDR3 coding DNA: TGTGCCAGCAGCTTGGGGGTATACAGGGCCGGGGATACGCAGTATTTT.